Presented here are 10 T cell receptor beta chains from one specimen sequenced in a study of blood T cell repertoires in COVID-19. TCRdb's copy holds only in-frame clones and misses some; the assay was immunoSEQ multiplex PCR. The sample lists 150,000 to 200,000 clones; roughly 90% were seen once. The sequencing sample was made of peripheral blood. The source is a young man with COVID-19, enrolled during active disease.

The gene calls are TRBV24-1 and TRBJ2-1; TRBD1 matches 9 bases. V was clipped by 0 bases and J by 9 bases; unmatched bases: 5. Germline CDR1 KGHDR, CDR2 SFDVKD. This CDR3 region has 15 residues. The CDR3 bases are TGTGCCACCAGTGATTTGGGGAAACAGGGGGCTGAGCAGTTCTTC. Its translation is CATSDLGKQGAEQFF.

The CDR3 DNA reads as TGTGCCAGCAGTCCACAGGGGGCCAAAAACATTCAGTACTTC. It translates to CASSPQGAKNIQYF. The chain carries TRBV6-5 and TRBJ2-4; 7 bases are a match to TRBD1. This CDR3 contains 14 residues. V shed 5 bases and J 1 base; nucleotides not matched to a gene: 2. Germline CDR1 MNHEY, CDR2 SVGAGI.

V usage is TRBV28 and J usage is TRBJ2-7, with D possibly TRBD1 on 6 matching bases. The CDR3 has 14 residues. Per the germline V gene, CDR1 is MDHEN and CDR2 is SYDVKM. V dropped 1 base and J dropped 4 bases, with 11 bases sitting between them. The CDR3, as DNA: TGTGCCAGCAGTTTATATCGCAGGGGATACGAGCAGTACTTC. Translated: CASSLYRRGYEQYF.

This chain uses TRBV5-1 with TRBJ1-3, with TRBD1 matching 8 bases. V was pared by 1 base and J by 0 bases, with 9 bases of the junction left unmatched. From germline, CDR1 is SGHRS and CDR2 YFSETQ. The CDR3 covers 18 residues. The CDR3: CASSLQGTGPNSGNTIYF. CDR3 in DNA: TGCGCCAGCAGCTTGCAAGGGACAGGCCCTAACTCTGGAAACACCATATATTTT.

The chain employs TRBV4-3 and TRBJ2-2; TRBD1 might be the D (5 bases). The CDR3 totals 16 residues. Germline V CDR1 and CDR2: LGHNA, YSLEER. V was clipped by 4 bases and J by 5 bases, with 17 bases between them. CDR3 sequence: CASSRGIGQGTGELFF. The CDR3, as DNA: TGCGCCAGCAGCCGAGGAATCGGGCAGGGTACCGGGGAGCTGTTTTTT.

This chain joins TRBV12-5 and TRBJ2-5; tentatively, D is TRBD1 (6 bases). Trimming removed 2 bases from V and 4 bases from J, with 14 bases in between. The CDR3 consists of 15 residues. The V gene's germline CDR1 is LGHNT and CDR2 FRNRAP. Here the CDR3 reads CASGLRQGSPETQYF. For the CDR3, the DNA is TGTGCTAGTGGTTTGAGGCAGGGGTCCCCAGAGACCCAGTACTTC.

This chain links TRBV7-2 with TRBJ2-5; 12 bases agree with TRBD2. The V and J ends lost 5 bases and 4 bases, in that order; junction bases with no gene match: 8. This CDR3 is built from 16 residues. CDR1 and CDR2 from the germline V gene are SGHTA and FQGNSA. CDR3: CASSPGLAGRGETQYF. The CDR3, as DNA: TGTGCCAGCAGCCCCGGACTAGCGGGACGAGGAGAGACCCAGTACTTC.

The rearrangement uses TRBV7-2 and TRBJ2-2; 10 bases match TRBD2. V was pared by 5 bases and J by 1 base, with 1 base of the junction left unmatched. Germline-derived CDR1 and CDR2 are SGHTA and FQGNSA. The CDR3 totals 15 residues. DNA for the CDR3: TGTGCCAGCAGCAGACTAGCGGGGAACACCGGGGAGCTGTTTTTT. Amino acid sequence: CASSRLAGNTGELFF.

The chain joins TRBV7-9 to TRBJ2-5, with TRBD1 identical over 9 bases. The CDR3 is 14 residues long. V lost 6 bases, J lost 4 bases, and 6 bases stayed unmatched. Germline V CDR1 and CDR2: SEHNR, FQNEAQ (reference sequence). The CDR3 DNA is TGTGCCAGCAGACTACAGGGGGCCGGAGAGACCCAGTACTTC. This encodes CASRLQGAGETQYF.

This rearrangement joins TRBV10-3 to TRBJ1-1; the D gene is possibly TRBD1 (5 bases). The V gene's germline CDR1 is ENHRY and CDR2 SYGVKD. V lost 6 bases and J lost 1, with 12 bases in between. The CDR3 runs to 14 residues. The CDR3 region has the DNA TGTGCCATCAGCACGACAGTCCAGAACACTGAAGCTTTCTTT. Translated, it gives CAISTTVQNTEAFF.